This T cell receptor (beta chain) was captured in a study of blood T cell repertoires in COVID-19. Study overall: Samples taken during acute and convalescent COVID-19 were collected in the United States, Italy and Spain.

The assay was immunoSEQ multiplex PCR, and TCRdb's table has in-frame clones only and misses some. Of approximately 77,000 clones in the sample, 70% to 90% were seen once. This CDR3 spans 11 amino acids. Germline lookup yields CDR1 MDHEN and CDR2 SYDVKM. Trimming pared 5 bases from V and 8 bases from J, leaving 9 bases between. The rearrangement joins TRBV28 to TRBJ1-1; D uncertain. The sequence was collected from a man aged 30 to 45 with acute or convalescent COVID-19. The specimen sequenced was peripheral blood. DNA for the CDR3: TGTGCCAGCAGTGAGGCCCGAGAAGCTTTCTTT. Protein: CASSEAREAFF.